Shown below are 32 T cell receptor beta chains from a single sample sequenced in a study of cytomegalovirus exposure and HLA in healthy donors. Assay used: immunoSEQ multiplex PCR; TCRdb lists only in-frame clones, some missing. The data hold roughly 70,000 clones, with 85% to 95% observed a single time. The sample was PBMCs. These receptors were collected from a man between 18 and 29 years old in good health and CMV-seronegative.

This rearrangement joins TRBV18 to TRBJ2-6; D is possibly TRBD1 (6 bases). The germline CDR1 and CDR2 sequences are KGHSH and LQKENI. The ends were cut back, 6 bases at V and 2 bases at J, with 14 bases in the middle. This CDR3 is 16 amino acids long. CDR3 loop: CASSQQGTPGANVLTF. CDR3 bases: TGTGCCAGCTCGCAACAGGGTACCCCTGGGGCCAACGTCCTGACTTTC.

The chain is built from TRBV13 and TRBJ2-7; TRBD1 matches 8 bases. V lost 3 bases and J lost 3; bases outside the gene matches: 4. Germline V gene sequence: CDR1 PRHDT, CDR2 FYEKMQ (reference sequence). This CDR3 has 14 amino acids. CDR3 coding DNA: TGTGCCAGCAGCTTGGCAGGACAGGGCTACGAGCAGTACTTC. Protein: CASSLAGQGYEQYF.

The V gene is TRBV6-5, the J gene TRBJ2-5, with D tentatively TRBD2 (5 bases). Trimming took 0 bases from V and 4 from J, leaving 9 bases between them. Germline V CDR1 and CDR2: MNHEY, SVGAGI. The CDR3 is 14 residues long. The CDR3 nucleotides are TGTGCCAGCAGTTACTCGGGCCGGGGAGAGACCCAGTACTTC. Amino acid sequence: CASSYSGRGETQYF.

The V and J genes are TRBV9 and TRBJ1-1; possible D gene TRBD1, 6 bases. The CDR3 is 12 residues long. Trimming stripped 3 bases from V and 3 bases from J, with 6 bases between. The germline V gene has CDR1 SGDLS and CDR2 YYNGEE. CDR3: CASSDRDTEAFF. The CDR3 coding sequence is TGTGCCAGCAGCGACAGGGACACTGAAGCTTTCTTT.

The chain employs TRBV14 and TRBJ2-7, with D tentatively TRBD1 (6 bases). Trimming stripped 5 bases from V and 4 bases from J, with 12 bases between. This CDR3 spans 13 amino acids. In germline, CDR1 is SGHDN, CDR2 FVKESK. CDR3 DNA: TGTGCCAGCAGCGCCGGGACAATTTACGAGCAGTACTTC. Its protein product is CASSAGTIYEQYF.

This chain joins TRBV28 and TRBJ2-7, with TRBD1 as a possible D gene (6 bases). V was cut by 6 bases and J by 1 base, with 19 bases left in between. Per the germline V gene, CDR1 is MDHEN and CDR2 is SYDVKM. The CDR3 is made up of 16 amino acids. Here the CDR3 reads CASSPISGTPSYEQYF. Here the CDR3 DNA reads TGTGCCAGCAGCCCAATTTCCGGGACACCTTCCTACGAGCAGTACTTC.

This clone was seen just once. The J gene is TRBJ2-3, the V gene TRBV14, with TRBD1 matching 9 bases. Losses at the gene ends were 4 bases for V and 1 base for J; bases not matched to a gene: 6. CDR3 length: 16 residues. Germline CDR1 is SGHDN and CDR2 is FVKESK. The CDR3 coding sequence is TGTGCCAGCAGCCGTTTGGGACAGGGAGGCACAGATACGCAGTATTTT. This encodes CASSRLGQGGTDTQYF. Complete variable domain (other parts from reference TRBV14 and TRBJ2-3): EAGVTQFPSHSVIEKGQTVTLRCDPISGHDNLYWYRRVMGKEIKFLLHFVKESKQDESGMPNNRFLAERTGGTYSTLKVQPAELEDSGVYFCASSRLGQGGTDTQYFGPGTRLTVL.

For the CDR3, the DNA is TGTGCCACCAGCCGAGGAGCCAGGGACACTGAAGCTTTCTTT. Amino acids: CATSRGARDTEAFF. V gene TRBV15 combines with J gene TRBJ1-1, with D possibly matching TRBD1 (5 bases). V was cut by 5 bases and J by 3 bases, with 13 bases left in between. In germline, CDR1 is LNHNV, CDR2 YYDKDF (reference sequence). This CDR3 region has 14 residues.

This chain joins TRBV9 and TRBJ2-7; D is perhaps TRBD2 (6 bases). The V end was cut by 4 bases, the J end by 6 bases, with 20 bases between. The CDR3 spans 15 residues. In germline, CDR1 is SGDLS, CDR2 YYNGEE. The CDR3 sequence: CASSPSTPREIEQYF. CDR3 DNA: TGTGCCAGCAGCCCCAGTACCCCCCGGGAGATCGAGCAGTACTTC.

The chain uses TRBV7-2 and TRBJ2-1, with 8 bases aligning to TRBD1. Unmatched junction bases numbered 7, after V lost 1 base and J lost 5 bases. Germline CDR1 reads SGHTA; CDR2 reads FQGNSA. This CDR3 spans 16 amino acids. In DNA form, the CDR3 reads TGTGCCAGCAGCTTAGACGCCGGGACAGGTGACAATGAGCAGTTCTTC. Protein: CASSLDAGTGDNEQFF.

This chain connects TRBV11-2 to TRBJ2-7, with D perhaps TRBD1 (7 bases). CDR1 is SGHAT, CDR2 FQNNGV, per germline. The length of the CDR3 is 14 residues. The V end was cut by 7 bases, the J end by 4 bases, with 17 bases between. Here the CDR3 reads CASTTAGGPYEQYF. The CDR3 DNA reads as TGTGCCAGCACCACCGCAGGGGGGCCTTACGAGCAGTACTTC.

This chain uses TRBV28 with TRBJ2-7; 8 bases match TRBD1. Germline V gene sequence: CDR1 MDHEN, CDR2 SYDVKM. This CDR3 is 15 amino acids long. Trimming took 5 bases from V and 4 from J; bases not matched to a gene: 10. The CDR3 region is CASSGTGILYYEQYF. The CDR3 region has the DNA TGTGCCAGCAGTGGGACAGGTATATTATATTACGAGCAGTACTTC. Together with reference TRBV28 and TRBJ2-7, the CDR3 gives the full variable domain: DVKVTQSSRYLVKRTGEKVFLECVQDMDHENMFWYRQDPGLGLRLIYFSYDVKMKEKGDIPEGYSVSREKKERFSLILESASTNQTSMYLCASSGTGILYYEQYFGPGTRLTVT.

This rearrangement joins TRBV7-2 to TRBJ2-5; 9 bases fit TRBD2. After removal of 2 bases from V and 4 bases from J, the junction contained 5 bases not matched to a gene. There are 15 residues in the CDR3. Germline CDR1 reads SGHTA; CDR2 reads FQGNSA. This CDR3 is CASSLMAGGLETQYF. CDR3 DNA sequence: TGTGCCAGCAGCTTAATGGCGGGGGGGCTAGAGACCCAGTACTTC. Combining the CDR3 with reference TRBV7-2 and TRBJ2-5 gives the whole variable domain GAGVSQSPSNKVTEKGKDVELRCDPISGHTALYWYRQSLGQGLEFLIYFQGNSAPDKSGLPSDRFSAERTGGSVSTLTIQRTQQEDSAVYLCASSLMAGGLETQYFGPGTRLLVL.

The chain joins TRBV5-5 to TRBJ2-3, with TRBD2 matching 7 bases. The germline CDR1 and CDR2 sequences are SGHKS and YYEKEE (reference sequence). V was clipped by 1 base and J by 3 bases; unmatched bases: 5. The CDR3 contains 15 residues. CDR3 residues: CASSLLGRGTDTQYF. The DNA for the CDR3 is TGTGCCAGCAGCTTGTTAGGGCGGGGGACAGATACGCAGTATTTT.

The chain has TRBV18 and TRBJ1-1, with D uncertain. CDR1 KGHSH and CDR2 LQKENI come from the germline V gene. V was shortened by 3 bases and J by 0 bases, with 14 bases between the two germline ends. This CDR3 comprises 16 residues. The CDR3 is CASSPISRRMNTEAFF. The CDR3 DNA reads TGTGCCAGCTCACCTATATCTCGGCGGATGAACACTGAAGCTTTCTTT.

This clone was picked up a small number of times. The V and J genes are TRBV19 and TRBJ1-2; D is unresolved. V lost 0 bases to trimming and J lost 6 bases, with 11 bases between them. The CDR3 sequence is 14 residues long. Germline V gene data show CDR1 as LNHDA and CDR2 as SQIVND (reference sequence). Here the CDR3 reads CASSIDPWEDGYTF. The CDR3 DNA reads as TGTGCCAGTAGTATAGATCCCTGGGAGGATGGCTACACCTTC.

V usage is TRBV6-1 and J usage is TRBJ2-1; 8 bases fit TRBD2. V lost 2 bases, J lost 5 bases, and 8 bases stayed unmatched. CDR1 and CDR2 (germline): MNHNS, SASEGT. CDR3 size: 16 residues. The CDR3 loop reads CASSEIAPRGDNEQFF. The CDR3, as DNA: TGTGCCAGCAGTGAAATTGCACCGCGGGGGGACAATGAGCAGTTCTTC.

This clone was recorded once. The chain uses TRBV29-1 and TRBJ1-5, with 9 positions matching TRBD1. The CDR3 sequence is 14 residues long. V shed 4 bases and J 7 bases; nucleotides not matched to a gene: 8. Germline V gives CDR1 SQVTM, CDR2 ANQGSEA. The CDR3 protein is CSVAPGTGSQPQHF. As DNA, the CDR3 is TGCAGCGTTGCCCCGGGGACAGGGTCGCAGCCCCAGCATTTT.

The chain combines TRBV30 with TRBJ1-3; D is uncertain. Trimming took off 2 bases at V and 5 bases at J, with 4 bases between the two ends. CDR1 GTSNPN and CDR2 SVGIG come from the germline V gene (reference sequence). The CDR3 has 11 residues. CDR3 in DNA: TGTGCCTGGAGTCTAAGAAACACCATATATTTT. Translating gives CAWSLRNTIYF.

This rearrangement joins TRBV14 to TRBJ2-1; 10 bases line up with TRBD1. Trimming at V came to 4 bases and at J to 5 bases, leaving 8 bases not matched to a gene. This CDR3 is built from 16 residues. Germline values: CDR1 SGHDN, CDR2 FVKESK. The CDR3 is CASSLRSGQGDNEQFF. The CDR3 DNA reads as TGTGCCAGCAGCCTTAGGTCCGGACAGGGGGACAATGAGCAGTTCTTC.

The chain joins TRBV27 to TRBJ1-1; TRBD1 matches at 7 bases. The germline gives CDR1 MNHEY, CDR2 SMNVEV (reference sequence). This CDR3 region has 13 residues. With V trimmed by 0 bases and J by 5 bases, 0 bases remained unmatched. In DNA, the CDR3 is TGTGCCAGCAGTTTATCCAGGGGGACTGAAGCTTTCTTT. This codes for CASSLSRGTEAFF.

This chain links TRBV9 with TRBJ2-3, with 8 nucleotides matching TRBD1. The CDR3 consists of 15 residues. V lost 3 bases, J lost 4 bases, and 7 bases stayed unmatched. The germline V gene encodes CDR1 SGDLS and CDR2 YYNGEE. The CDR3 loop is CASSGFRGPPDTQYF. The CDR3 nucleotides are TGTGCCAGCAGCGGATTCAGGGGGCCTCCAGATACGCAGTATTTT.

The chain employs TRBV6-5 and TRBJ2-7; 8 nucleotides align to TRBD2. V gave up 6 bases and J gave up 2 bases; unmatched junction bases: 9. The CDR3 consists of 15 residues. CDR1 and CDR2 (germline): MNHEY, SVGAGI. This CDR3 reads CASSLGTRAAYEQYF. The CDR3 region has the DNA TGTGCCAGCAGCCTGGGGACTAGGGCGGCCTACGAGCAGTACTTC.

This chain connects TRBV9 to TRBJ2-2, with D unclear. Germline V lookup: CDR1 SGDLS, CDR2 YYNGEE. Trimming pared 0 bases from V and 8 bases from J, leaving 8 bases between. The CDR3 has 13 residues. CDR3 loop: CASSVATSGELFF. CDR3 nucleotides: TGTGCCAGCAGCGTAGCTACGAGTGGGGAGCTGTTTTTT.

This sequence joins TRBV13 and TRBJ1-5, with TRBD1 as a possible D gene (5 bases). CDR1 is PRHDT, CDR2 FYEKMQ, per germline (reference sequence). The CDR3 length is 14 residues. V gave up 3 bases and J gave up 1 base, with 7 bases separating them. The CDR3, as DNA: TGTGCCAGCAGCTTCGGGGGAAGCAATCAGCCCCAGCATTTT. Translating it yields CASSFGGSNQPQHF.

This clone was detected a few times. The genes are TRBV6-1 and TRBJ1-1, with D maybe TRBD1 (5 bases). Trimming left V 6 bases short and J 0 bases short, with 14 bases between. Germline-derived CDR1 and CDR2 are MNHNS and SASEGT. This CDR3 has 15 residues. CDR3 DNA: TGTGCCAGCAGGGCGAGAGGGGACTTGAACACTGAAGCTTTCTTT. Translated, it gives CASRARGDLNTEAFF.

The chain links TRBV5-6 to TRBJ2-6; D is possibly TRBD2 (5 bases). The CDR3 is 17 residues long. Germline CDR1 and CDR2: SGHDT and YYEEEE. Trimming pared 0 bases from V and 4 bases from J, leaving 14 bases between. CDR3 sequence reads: CASSLERGYSGANVLTF. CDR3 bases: TGTGCCAGCAGCTTGGAACGGGGTTACTCAGGGGCCAACGTCCTGACTTTC.

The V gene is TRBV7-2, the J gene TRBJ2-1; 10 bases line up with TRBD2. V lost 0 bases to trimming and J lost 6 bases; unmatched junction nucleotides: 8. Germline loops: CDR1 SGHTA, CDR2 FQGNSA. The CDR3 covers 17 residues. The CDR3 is CASSLAKELAGFNEQFF. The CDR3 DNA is TGTGCCAGCAGCTTAGCGAAGGAACTAGCGGGATTCAATGAGCAGTTCTTC. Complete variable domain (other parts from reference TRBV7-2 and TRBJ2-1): GAGVSQSPSNKVTEKGKDVELRCDPISGHTALYWYRQSLGQGLEFLIYFQGNSAPDKSGLPSDRFSAERTGGSVSTLTIQRTQQEDSAVYLCASSLAKELAGFNEQFFGPGTRLTVL.

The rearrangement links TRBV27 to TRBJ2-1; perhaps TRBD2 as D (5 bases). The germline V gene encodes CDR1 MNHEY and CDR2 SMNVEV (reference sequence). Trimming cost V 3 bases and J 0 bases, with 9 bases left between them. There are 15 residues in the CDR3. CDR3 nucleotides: TGTGCCAGCAGTTTTTTAGGGAGCTCCTACAATGAGCAGTTCTTC. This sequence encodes CASSFLGSSYNEQFF.

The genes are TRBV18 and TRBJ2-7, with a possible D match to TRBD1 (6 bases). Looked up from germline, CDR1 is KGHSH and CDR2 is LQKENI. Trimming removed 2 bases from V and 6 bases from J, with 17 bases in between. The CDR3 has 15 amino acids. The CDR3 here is CASSPGGWTVAEQYF. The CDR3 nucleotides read TGTGCCAGCTCACCAGGTGGGTGGACAGTAGCCGAGCAGTACTTC.

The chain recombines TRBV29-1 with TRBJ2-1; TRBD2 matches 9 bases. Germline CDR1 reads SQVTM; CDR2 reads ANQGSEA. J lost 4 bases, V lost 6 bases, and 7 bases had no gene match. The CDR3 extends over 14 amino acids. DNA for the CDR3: TGCAGCGTCCTAGCGGGGATCGATTACAATGAGCAGTTCTTC. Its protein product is CSVLAGIDYNEQFF.

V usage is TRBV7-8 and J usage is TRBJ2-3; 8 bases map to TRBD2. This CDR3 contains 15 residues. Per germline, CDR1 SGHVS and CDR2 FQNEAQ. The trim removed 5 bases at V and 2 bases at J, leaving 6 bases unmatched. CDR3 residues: CASSRGRGDTDTQYF. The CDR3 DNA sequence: TGTGCCAGCAGCCGAGGGCGGGGGGACACAGATACGCAGTATTTT.